This T cell receptor (beta chain) appears in the sequencing data of a study of T cell responses to AZD1222 COVID-19 vaccine. Study-wide findings and caveats: Two doses of AZD1222 preceded a rise in Spike-specific TCR breadth and depth.

Germline CDR1 MNHEY, CDR2 SVGEGT. V was clipped by 2 bases and J by 3 bases, with 7 bases between them. The CDR3 is 13 amino acids. TCRdb keeps only in-frame clones here, not all; method: immunoSEQ multiplex PCR. Among 95,000 to 150,000 clones listed, approximately 90% were seen once. A word on this clone: No antigen is known for it.

The TCR sequence derives from an adult in good health. V usage is TRBV6-2 or TRBV6-3 and J usage is TRBJ1-1; perhaps TRBD1 as D (5 bases). Sequenced material: peripheral blood, taken on day 0 of MenACWY control vaccination. CDR3 residues: CASSYKGDTEAFF. The CDR3, as DNA: TGTGCCAGCAGTTACAAAGGGGACACTGAAGCTTTCTTT.